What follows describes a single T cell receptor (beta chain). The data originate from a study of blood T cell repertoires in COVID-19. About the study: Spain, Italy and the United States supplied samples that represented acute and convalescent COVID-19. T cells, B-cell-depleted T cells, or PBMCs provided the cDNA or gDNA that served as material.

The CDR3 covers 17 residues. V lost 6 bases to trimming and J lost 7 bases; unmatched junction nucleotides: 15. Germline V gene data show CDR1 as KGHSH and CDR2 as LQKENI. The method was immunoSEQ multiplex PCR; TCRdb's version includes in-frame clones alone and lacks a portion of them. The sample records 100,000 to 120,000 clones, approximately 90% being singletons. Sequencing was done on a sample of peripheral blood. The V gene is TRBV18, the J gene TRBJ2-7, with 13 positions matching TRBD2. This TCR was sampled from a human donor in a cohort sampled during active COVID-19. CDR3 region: CASSQERAGTSGIEQYF. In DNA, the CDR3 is TGTGCCAGCTCCCAGGAGCGCGCCGGGACTAGCGGGATAGAGCAGTACTTC.